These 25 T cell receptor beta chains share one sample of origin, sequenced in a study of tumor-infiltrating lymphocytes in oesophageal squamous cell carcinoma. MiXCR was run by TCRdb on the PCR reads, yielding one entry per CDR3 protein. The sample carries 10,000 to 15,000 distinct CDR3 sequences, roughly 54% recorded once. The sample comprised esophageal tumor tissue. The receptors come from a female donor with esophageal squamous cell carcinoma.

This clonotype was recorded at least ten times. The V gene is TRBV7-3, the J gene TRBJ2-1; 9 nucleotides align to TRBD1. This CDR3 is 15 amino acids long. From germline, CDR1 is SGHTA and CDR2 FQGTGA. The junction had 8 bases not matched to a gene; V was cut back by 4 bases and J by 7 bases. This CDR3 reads CASSSGTGIENEQFF. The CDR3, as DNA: TGTGCCAGCAGCTCAGGGACAGGGATTGAGAATGAGCAGTTCTTC.

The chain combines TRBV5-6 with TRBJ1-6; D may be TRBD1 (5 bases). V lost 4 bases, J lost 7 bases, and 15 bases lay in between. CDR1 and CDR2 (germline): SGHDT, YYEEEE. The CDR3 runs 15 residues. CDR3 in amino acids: CASSDLGRSNSPLHF. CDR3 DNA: TGTGCCAGCAGCGACCTGGGACGGTCGAATTCACCCCTCCACTTT.

CDR3 bases: TGTGCCAGCAGAGATGGGAGCACAGATACGCAGTATTTT. Amino acid sequence: CASRDGSTDTQYF. This rearrangement joins TRBV7-6 to TRBJ2-3; D not certain. V dropped 6 bases and J dropped 0 bases, with 7 bases sitting between them. Germline V lookup: CDR1 SGHVS, CDR2 FNYEAQ. CDR3 length: 13 amino acids.

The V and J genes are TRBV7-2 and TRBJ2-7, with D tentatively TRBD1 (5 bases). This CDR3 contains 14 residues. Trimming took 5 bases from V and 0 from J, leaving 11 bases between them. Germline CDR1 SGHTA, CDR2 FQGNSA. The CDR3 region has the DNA TGTGCCAGCAGCCGCTACAGGAGCTCCTACGAGCAGTACTTC. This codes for CASSRYRSSYEQYF. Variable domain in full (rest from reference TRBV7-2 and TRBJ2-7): GAGVSQSPSNKVTEKGKDVELRCDPISGHTALYWYRQSLGQGLEFLIYFQGNSAPDKSGLPSDRFSAERTGGSVSTLTIQRTQQEDSAVYLCASSRYRSSYEQYFGPGTRLTVT.

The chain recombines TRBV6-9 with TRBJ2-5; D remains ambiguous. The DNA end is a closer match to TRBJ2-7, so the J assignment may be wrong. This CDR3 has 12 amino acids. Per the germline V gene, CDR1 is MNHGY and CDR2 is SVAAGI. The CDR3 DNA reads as TGTGCCAGCAGCATACATGACTACGAGCAGTACTTC. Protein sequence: CASSIHDYEQYF.

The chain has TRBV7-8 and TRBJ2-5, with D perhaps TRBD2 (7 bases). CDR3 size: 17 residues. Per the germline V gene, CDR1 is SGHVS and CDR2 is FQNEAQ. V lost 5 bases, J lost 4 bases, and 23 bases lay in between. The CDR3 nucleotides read TGTGCCAGCAGCGCCCGAACAGGGCGGGGGAGTGTAGAGACCCAGTACTTC. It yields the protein CASSARTGRGSVETQYF.

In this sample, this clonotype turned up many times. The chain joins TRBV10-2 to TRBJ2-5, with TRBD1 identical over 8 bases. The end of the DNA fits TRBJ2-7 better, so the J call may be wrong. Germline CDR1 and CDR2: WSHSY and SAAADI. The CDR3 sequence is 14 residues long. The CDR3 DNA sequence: TGCGCCAGCGGGAGCAGGGGGCTTATGTACGAGCAGTACTTC. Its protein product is CASGSRGLMYEQYF.

The CDR3 spells CASSNPILGNEKLFF. The CDR3 coding sequence is TGTGCCAGCAGCAACCCCATCTTGGGCAATGAAAAACTGTTTTTT. This sequence joins TRBV6-1 and TRBJ1-4, with unresolved D. This CDR3 is built from 15 residues. With 6 bases removed from V and 5 bases from J, the gap between germline ends came to 16 bases. Germline CDR1 and CDR2: MNHNS and SASEGT.

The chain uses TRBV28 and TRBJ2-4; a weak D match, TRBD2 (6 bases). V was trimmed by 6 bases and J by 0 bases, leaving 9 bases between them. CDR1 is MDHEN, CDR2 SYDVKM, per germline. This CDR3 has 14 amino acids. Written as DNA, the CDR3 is TGTGCCAGCAGCCCGGGACTAGCCAAAAACATTCAGTACTTC. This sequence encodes CASSPGLAKNIQYF.

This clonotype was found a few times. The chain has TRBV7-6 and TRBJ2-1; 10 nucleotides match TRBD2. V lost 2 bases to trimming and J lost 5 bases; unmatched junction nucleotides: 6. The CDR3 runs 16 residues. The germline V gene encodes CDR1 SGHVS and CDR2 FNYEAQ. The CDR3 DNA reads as TGTGCCAGCAGCTTATCTAGCGGGAGTTCCCACAATGAGCAGTTCTTC. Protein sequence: CASSLSSGSSHNEQFF.

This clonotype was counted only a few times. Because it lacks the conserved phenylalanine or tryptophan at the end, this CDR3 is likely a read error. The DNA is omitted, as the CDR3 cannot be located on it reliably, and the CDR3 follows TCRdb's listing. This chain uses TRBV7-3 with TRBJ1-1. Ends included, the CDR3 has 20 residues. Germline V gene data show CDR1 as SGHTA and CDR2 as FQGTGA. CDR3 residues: CASSLSGQRLYLPTSSTSAP.

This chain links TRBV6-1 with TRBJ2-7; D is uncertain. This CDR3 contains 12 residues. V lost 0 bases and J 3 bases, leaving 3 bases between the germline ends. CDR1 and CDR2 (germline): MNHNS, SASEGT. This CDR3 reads CASSEASYEQYF. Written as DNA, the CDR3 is TGTGCCAGCAGTGAAGCGAGCTACGAGCAGTACTTC.

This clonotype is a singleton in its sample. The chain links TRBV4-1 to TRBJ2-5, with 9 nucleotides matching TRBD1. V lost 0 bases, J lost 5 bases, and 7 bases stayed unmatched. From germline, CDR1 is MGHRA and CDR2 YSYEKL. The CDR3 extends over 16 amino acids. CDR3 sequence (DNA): TGCGCCAGCAGCCAAGACCCCGGGACAGGGAGTGAGACCCAGTACTTC. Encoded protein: CASSQDPGTGSETQYF.

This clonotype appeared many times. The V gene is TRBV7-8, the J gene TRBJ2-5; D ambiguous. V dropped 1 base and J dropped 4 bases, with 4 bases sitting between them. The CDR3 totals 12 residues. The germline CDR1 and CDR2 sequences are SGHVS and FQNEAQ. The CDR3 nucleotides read TGTGCCAGCAGCTTAGTTGGAGAGACCCAGTACTTC. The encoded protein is CASSLVGETQYF.

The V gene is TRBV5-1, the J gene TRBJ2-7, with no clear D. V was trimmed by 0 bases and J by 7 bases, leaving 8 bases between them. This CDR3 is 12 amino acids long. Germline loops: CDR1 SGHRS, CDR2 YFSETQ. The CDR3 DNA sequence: TGCGCCAGCAGCTTGGCCGGCAATGAGCAGTACTTC. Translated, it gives CASSLAGNEQYF. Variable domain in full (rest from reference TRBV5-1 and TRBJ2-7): KAGVTQTPRYLIKTRGQQVTLSCSPISGHRSVSWYQQTPGQGLQFLFEYFSETQRNKGNFPGRFSGRQFSNSRSEMNVSTLELGDSALYLCASSLAGNEQYFGPGTRLTVT.

The CDR3 here is CASSPSGTLYNEQFF. The DNA for the CDR3 is TGTGCCAGCAGCCCTAGCGGGACCCTCTACAATGAGCAGTTCTTC. The chain links TRBV28 to TRBJ2-1, with TRBD2 matching 9 bases. CDR1 and CDR2 from the germline V gene are MDHEN and SYDVKM. Losses at the gene ends were 6 bases for V and 3 bases for J; bases not matched to a gene: 6. This CDR3 is 15 amino acids long.

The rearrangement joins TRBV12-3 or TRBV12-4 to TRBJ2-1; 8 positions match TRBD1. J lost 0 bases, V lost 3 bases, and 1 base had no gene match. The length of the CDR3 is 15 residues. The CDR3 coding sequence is TGTGCCAGCAGTTTCGACAGGGGCTCCTACAATGAGCAGTTCTTC. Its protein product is CASSFDRGSYNEQFF.

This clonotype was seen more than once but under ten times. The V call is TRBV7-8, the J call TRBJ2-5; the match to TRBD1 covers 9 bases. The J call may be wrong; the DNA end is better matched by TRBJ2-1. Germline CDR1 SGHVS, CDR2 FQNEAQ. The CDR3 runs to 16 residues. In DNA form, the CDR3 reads TGTGCCAGCAGCTTAGGCTGGGGACAGGGATACAATGAGCAGTTCTTC. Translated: CASSLGWGQGYNEQFF.

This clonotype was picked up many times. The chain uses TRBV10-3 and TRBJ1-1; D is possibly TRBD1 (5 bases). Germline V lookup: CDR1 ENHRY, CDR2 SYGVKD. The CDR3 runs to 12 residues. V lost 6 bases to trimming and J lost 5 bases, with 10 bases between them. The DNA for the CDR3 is TGTGCCATCAGAGGGAGGGGTACTGAAGCTTTCTTT. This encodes CAIRGRGTEAFF.

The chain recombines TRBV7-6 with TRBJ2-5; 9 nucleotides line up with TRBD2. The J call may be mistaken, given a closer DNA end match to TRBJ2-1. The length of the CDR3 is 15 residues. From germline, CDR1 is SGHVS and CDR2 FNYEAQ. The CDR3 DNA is TGTGCCAGCAGCTTAGATGGTAGCGGGAGTAATGAGCAGTTCTTC. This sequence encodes CASSLDGSGSNEQFF.

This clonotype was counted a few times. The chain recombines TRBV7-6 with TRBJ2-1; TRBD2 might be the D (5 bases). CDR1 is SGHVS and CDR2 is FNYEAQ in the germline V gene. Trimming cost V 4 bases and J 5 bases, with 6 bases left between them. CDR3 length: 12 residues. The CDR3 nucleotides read TGTGCCAGCAGCTCCGGGAACAATGAGCAGTTCTTC. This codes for CASSSGNNEQFF.

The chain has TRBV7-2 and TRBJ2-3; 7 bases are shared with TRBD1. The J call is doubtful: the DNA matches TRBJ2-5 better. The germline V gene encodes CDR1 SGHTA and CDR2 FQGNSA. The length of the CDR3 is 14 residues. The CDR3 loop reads CASSRWTGQETQYF. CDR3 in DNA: TGTGCCAGCAGCAGGTGGACAGGCCAAGAGACCCAGTACTTC.

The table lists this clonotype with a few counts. The CDR3 sequence is CASSSRDSSYNEQYF. DNA for the CDR3: TGTGCCAGCAGCAGCCGGGACAGCTCCTACAATGAGCAGTACTTC. The chain has TRBV11-2 and TRBJ2-1; 7 bases line up with TRBD1. The end of the DNA is better explained by TRBJ2-7, so the J call may be wrong. Germline CDR1 SGHAT, CDR2 FQNNGV. The CDR3 length is 15 residues.

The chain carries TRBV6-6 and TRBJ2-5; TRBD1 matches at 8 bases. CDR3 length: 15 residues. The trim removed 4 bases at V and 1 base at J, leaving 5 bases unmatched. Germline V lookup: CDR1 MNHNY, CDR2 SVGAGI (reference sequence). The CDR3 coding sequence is TGTGCCAGCAGTTCCAGGGGACAGGCCCAAGAGACCCAGTACTTC. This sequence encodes CASSSRGQAQETQYF.

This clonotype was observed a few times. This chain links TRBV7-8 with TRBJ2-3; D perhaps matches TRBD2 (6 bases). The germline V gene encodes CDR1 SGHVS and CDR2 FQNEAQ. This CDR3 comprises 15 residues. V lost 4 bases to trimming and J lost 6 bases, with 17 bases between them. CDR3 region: CASSSGGTPRDTQYF. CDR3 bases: TGTGCCAGCAGCTCCGGCGGGACCCCCAGGGATACGCAGTATTTT.